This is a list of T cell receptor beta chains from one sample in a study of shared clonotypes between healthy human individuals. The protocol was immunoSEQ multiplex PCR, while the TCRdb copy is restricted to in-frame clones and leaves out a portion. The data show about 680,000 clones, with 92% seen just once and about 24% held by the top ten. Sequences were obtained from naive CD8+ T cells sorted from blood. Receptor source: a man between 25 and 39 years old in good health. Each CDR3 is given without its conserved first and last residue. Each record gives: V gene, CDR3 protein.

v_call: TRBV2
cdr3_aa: ASRGRAVGVNQPQH

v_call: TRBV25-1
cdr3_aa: ASSASLAEQY

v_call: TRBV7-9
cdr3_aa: ASSLVAGVNTGELF

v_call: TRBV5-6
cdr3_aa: ASSPGLAGGGAKNIQY

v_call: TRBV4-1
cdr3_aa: ASSQASGSQPQH

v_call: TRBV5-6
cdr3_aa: ASSLAYSDGGGYT

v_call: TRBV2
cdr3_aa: ASTSQARKLF

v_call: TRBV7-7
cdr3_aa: ASSSFGGPSYEQY

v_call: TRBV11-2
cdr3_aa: ASSRGQGYLQNIQY

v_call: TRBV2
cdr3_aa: ASGGGQGNQPQH

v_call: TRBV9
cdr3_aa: ASSVGRVGPDEQF

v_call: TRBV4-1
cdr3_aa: ASSHTGQTYNEQF

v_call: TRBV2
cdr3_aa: ASSQGLGTDTQY

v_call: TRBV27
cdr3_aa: ASSPLTAGDTGELF

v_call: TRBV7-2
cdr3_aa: ASSYDRGLYEQY

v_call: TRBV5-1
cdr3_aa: ASGQVWNSYEQY

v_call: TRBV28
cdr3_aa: ASGALYEQY

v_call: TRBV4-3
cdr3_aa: ASSQEGWGRPSEQF

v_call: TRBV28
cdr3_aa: ASSLSGYLGDQPQH

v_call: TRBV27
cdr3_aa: ASSLKGQGWQPQH

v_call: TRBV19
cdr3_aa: ASSTNHLASDQETQY

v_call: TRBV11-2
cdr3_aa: ASSSPDSFYEQY

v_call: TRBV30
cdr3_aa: AWSVPRARKRQTQY

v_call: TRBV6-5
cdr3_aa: ASSPFGAEYYEQY

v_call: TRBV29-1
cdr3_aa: SVLQTGEGSYNEQF

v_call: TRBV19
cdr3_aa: ASSIRTSGSLLQETQY

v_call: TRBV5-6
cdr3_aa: ASSFTTEANEKLF